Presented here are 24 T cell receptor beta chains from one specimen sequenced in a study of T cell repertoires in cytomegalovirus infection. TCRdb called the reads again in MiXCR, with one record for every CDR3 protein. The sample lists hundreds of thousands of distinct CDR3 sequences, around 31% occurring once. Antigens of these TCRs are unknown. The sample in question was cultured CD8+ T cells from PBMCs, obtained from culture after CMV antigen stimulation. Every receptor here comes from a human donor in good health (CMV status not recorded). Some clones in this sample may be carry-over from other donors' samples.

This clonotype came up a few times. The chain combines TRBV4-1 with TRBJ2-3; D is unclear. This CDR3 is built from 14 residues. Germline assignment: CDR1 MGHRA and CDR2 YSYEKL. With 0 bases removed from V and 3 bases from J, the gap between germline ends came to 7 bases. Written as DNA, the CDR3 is TGCGCCAGCAGCCAAGAGGATGTGACAGATACGCAGTATTTT. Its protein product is CASSQEDVTDTQYF.

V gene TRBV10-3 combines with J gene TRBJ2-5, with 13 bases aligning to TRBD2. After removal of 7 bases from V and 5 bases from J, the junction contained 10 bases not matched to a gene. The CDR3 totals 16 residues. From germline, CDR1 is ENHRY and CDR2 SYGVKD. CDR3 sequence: CAIKTSGGAGLETQYF. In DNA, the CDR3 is TGTGCCATCAAAACTAGCGGGGGGGCCGGTCTTGAGACCCAGTACTTC.

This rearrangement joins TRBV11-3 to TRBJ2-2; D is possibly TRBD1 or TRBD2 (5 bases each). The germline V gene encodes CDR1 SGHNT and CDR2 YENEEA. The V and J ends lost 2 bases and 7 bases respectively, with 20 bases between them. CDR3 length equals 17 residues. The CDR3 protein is CASSLLFGTPYGGELFF. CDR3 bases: TGTGCCAGCAGCTTATTGTTTGGGACCCCATACGGCGGGGAGCTGTTTTTT.

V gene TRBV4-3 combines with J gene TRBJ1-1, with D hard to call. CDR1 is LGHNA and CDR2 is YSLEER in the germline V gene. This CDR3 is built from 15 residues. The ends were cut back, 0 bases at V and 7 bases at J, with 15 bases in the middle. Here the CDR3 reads CASSQERLAGREAFF. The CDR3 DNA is TGCGCCAGCAGCCAAGAGCGTCTAGCCGGACGTGAAGCTTTCTTT.

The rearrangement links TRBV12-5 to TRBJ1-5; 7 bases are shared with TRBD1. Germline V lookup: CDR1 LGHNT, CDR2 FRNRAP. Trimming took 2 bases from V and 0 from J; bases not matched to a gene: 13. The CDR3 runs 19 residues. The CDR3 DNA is TGTGCTAGTGGTTTGCATCTCGACAGGGCCCGACATAGCAATCAGCCCCAGCATTTT. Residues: CASGLHLDRARHSNQPQHF. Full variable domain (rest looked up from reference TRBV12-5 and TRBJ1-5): DARVTQTPRHKVTEMGQEVTMRCQPILGHNTVFWYRQTMMQGLELLAYFRNRAPLDDSGMPKDRFSAEMPDATLATLKIQPSEPRDSAVYFCASGLHLDRARHSNQPQHFGDGTRLSIL.

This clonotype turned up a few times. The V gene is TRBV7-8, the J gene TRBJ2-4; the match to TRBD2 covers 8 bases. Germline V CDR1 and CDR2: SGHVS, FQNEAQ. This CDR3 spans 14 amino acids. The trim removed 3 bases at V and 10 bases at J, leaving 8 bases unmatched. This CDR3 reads CASSFSRPGGIQYF. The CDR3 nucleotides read TGTGCCAGCAGCTTCTCTCGGCCGGGAGGGATTCAGTACTTC.

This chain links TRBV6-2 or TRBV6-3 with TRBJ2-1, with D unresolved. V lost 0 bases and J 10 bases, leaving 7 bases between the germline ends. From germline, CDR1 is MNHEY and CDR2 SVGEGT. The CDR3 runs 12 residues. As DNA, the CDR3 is TGTGCCAGCAGTTACTCGTTCAGGGAGCAGTTCTTC. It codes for CASSYSFREQFF.

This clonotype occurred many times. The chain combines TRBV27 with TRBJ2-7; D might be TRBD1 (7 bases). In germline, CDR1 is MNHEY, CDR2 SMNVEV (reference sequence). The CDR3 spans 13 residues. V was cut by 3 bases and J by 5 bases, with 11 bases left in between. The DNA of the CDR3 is TGTGCCAGCAGTTTTCAGGGGGGAAACGAGCAGTACTTC. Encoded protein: CASSFQGGNEQYF.

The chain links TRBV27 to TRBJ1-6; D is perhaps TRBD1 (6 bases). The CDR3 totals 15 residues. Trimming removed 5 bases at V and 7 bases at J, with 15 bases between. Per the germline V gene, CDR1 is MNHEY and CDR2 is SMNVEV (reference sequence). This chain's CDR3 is CASSARTELNSPLHF. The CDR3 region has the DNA TGTGCCAGCAGTGCCAGGACAGAGTTGAATTCACCCCTCCACTTT.

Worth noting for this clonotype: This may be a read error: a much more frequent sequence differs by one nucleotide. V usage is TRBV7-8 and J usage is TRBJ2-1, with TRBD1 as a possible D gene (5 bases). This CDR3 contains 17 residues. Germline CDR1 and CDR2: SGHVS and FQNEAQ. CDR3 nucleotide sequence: TGTGTCAGCAGCTTAAATTGGGGCCTGCCCTCCTACAATGAGCAGTTCTTC. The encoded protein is CVSSLNWGLPSYNEQFF. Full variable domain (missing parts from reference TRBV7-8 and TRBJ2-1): GAGVSQSPRYKVAKRGQDVALRCDPISGHVSLFWYQQALGQGPEFLTYFQNEAQLDKSGLPSDRFFAERPEGSVSTLKIQRTQQEDSAVYLCVSSLNWGLPSYNEQFFGPGTRLTVL.

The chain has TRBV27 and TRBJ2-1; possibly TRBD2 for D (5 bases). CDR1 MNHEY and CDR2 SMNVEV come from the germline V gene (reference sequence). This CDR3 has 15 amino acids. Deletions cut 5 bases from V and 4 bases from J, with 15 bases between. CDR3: CASSMPSRGYNEQFF. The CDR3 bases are TGTGCCAGCAGTATGCCAAGCCGGGGATACAATGAGCAGTTCTTC.

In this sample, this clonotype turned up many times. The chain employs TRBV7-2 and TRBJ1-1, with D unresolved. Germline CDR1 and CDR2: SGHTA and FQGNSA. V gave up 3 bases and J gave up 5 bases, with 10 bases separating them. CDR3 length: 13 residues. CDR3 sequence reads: CASSFRTGTEAFF. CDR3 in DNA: TGTGCCAGCAGCTTCCGGACGGGGACTGAAGCTTTCTTT. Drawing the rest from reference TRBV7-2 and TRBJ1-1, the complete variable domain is GAGVSQSPSNKVTEKGKDVELRCDPISGHTALYWYRQSLGQGLEFLIYFQGNSAPDKSGLPSDRFSAERTGGSVSTLTIQRTQQEDSAVYLCASSFRTGTEAFFGQGTRLTVV.

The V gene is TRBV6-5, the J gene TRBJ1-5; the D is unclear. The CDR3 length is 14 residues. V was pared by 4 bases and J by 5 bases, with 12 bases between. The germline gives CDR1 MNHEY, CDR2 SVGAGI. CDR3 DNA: TGTGCCAGCAGTTTGATTGAGGGATATCAGCCCCAGCATTTT. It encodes CASSLIEGYQPQHF.

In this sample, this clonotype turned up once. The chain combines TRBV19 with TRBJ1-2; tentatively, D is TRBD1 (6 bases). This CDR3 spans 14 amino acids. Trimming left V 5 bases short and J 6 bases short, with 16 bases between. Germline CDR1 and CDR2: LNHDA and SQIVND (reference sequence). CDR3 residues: CASSHLQGPDGYTF. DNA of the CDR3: TGTGCCAGTAGTCACCTACAGGGTCCCGATGGCTACACCTTC.

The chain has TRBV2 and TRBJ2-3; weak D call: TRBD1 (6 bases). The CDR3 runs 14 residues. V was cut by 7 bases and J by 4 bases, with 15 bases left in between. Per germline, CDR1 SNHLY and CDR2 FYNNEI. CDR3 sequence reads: CASIVTGRADTQYF. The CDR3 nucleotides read TGTGCCAGCATCGTCACAGGGAGAGCAGATACGCAGTATTTT. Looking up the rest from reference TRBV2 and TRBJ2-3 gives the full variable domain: EPEVTQTPSHQVTQMGQEVILRCVPISNHLYFYWYRQILGQKVEFLVSFYNNEISEKSEIFDDQFSVERPDGSNFTLKIRSTKLEDSAMYFCASIVTGRADTQYFGPGTRLTVL.

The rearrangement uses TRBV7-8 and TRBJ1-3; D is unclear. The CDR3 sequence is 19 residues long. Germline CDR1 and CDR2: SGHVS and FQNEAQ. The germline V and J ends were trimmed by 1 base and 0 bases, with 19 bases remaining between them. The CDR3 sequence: CASSLVGPTRPSSGNTIYF. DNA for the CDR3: TGTGCCAGCAGCTTAGTTGGGCCCACAAGGCCTAGCTCTGGAAACACCATATATTTT.

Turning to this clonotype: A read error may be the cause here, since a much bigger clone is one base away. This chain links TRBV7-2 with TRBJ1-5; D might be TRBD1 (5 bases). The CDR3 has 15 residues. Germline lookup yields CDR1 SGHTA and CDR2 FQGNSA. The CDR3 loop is CASTLRGRSNQSQHF. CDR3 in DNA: TGTGCCAGCACCCTAAGGGGTCGGAGCAATCAGTCCCAGCATTTT. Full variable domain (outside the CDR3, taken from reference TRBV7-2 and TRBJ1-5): GAGVSQSPSNKVTEKGKDVELRCDPISGHTALYWYRQSLGQGLEFLIYFQGNSAPDKSGLPSDRFSAERTGGSVSTLTIQRTQQEDSAVYLCASTLRGRSNQSQHFGDGTRLSIL.

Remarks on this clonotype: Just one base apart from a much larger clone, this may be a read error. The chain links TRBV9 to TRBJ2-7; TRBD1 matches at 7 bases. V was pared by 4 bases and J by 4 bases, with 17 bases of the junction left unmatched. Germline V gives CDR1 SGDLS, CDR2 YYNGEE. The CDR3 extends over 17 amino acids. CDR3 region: CASSLRGSEGAGYEQYF. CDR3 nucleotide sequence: TGTGCCAGCAGCTTGCGTGGTAGCGAGGGGGCCGGATACGAGCAGTACTTC.

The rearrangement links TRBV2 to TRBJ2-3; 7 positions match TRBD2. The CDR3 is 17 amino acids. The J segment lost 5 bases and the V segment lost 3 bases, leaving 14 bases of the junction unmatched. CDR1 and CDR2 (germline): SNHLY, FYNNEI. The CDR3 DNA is TGTGCCAGCAGTGATTTAGGGGACTACCTTAGGGTAGATACGCAGTATTTT. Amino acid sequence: CASSDLGDYLRVDTQYF.

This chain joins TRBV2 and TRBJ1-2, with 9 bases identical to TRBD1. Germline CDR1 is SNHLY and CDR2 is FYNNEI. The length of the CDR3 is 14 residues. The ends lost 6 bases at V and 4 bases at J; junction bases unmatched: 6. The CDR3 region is CASSGTGSGYGYTF. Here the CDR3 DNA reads TGTGCCAGCAGCGGGACAGGGTCGGGCTATGGCTACACCTTC.

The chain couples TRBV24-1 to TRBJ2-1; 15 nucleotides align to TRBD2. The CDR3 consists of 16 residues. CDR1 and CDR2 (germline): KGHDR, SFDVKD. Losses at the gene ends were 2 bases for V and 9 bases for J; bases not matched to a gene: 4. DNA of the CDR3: TGTGCCACCAGTGATTGGACTAGCGGGGGGGCAGGTGAGCAGTTCTTC. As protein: CATSDWTSGGAGEQFF.

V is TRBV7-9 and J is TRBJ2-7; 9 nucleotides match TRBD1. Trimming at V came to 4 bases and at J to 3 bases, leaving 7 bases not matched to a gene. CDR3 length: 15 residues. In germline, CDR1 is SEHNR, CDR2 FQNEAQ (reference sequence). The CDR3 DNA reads TGTGCCAGCAGCTCCTTGACAGGGGGAATCTACGAGCAGTACTTC. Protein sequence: CASSSLTGGIYEQYF. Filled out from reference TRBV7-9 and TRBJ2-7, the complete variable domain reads DTGVSQNPRHKITKRGQNVTFRCDPISEHNRLYWYRQTLGQGPEFLTYFQNEAQLEKSRLLSDRFSAERPKGSFSTLEIQRTEQGDSAMYLCASSSLTGGIYEQYFGPGTRLTVT.

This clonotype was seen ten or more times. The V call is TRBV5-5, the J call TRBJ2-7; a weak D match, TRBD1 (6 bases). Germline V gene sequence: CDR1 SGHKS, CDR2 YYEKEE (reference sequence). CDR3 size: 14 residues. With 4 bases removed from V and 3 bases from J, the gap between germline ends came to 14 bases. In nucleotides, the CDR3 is TGTGCCAGCAGCCGCCCACAGGGATTCTACGAGCAGTACTTC. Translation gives CASSRPQGFYEQYF.

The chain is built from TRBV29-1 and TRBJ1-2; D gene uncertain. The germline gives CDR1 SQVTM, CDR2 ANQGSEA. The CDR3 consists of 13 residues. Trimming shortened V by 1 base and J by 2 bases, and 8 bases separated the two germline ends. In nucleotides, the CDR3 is TGCAGCGTTGAAGCCAAAGAAAACTATGGCTACACCTTC. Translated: CSVEAKENYGYTF. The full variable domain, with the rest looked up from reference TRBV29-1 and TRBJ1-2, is SAVISQKPSRDICQRGTSLTIQCQVDSQVTMMFWYRQQPGQSLTLIATANQGSEATYESGFVIDKFPISRPNLTFSTLTVSNMSPEDSSIYLCSVEAKENYGYTFGSGTRLTVV.